The T cell receptor beta chain under discussion was sequenced for a study of Ad26.COV2.S vaccination and SARS-CoV-2 variants (dated by TCRdb to the early 2020s). Study-level background: TCRbeta repertoire sequencing was used to assess the specificity and breadth of SARS-CoV-2-reactive T cell receptors after Ad26.COV2.S vaccination. The TCR-sequenced set comprised around 30 samples: some 19 Ad26.COV2.S vaccine recipients, 5 placebo recipients and 8 SARS-CoV-2 convalescent individuals.

The CDR3 starts with the cysteine, ends with the phenylalanine, and has 14 residues. Only the CDR3 DNA is retained, 42 bases long and in frame from the first base. Clipping removes 5 bases from V and 6 bases from J, with 7 as the unmatched junction base count. CDR1 and CDR2 are drawn from the germline V gene: SGHNT, YENEEA. Summary of the overall study and its limitations: Higher spike-specific TCR breadth was observed in Ad26.COV2.S recipients than in placebo recipients (P = 0.0014). Vaccine and placebo recipients had comparable non-spike TCR breadth, which fits with the vaccine containing only spike. After vaccination, substantial breadth of spike-specific CD8+ and CD4+ T cell responses was reported. The authors noted that total T cell responses may have been underestimated by the TCR breadth and depth analyses.

This specimen's time point label, per the study, means: individuals recovered from natural SARS-CoV-2 infection. With regard to this clone: Its antigen is not yet known. No base qualities exist here, and no much larger clone lies one base off it.

TCRbeta CDR3 regions were sequenced with the immunoSEQ Assay. After extraction, genomic DNA underwent amplification by bias-controlled multiplex PCR, followed by high-throughput sequencing. In the source study's methods: To quantify the absolute abundance of each unique TCRbeta CDR3 region, sequences were collapsed and filtered. Usable DNA was measured by amplifying reference genes present in all nucleated cells, and TCRbeta template counts were normalized to that usable DNA to estimate T cell fraction. Repertoire TCRs were annotated as SARS-CoV-2-specific when V gene, CDR3 amino acid sequence and J gene were exactly matched to a known reactive TCR set. MIRA supplied the reference SARS-CoV-2 TCR set, which was filtered for enrichment in COVID-19-positive ImmuneCODE repertoires so that public or cross-reactive TCRs were removed. Using the MIRA antigens, annotated TCRs were further analysed by specific ORF or by position within an ORF. Depth was the summed frequency of annotated unique rearrangements, while breadth was defined as annotated unique rearrangements over total unique productive rearrangements. Two-sided Wilcoxon rank-sum tests were used to compare TCR breadth between groups. Held by TCRdb, this immuneACCESS table contains in-frame sequences only and omits some clones. Under half of the omission traces to an unresolved V gene where checked; the cause of the rest is unknown. V, J and clone size derive from that table, while D and trimming were established from the DNA sequence. For this sample there are about 350,000 clones; roughly nine tenths appear just once. The ten most abundant clones make up 3.9% of the sample.

Material: peripheral blood, obtained after recovery from COVID-19. The rearrangement joined TRBV11-3 to TRBJ2-1, and TRBD2 matches 7 of the central bases. This sequence was found in a human donor who had recovered from COVID-19. The sequenced DNA: TGTGCCAGCAGCCCTAGGACTAGAAGCAATGAGCAGTTCTTC. The resulting protein is CASSPRTRSNEQFF.